This TCR beta chain appears in the sequencing data of a study of Graves' ophthalmopathy and Graves' hyperthyroidism. Study observations and caveats: With a specificity of 72.22% and a sensitivity of about 71%, the model predicted ophthalmopathy progression.

In the case of this clonotype: Antigen: not known.

Researchers classed hyperthyroidism as stable given no ophthalmopathy within 18 months of follow-up. The PBMCs originated from less than 13 ml of fresh peripheral blood. The authors amplified TCR beta CDR3 regions from RNA transcripts. The first round was an RT-PCR with HTBI primers, and the second round was a multiplex PCR. TCRdb recomputed calls from the multiplex PCR reads with MiXCR, one row per CDR3 protein. The repertoire consists of about 380,000 distinct CDR3 sequences, with 15% to 17% occurring once and the leading ten covering roughly 7%. V was pared by 5 bases and J by 6 bases, with 11 bases between. Germline loops: CDR1 MNHNS, CDR2 SASEGT. There are 13 residues in the CDR3.

The TCR sequence derives from a woman younger than 35 with stable Graves' hyperthyroidism. V usage is TRBV6-1 and J usage is TRBJ1-5; tentatively, D is TRBD1 (5 bases). Specimen: peripheral blood. The CDR3 DNA follows: TGTGCCAGCAGTCAGGGCGACGGTCAGCCCCAGCATTTT. This encodes CASSQGDGQPQHF.